These 30 T cell receptor beta chains were all obtained from the same sample, sequenced in a study of blood T cell repertoires in COVID-19. Some clones are missing from TCRdb's copy, which holds only in-frame ones; the method was immunoSEQ multiplex PCR. The sample contains a few hundred thousand clones, almost 85% of which appear only once. The material sequenced was PBMCs or T cells enriched from blood (not recorded which). These receptors were obtained from a man aged 40-49 years who had recovered from COVID-19.

The chain links TRBV19 to TRBJ1-1, with TRBD1 identical over 7 bases. The CDR3 spans 13 residues. Germline CDR1 is LNHDA and CDR2 is SQIVND (reference sequence). V dropped 9 bases and J dropped 3; count of bases not matched to a gene: 7. CDR3 bases: TGTGCCAGCCTTCGTCAGGGGGACACTGAAGCTTTCTTT. Encoded protein: CASLRQGDTEAFF.

A few counts support this clone. As the CDR3 is not closed by the conserved phenylalanine or tryptophan, this likely results from a read error. Because the CDR3's place on the DNA is in doubt, the DNA is left out and the CDR3 is given as listed by TCRdb. V and J are TRBV20-1 and TRBJ1-1. A total of 8 residues make up the CDR3, ends included. Germline V gene sequence: CDR1 DFQATT, CDR2 SNEGSKA (reference sequence). The CDR3 region is CSASQVPG.

This clone was counted once. This sequence joins TRBV7-2 and TRBJ2-1, with 8 bases matching TRBD2. The CDR3 has 15 residues. J lost 7 bases, V lost 1 base, and 6 bases had no gene match. Germline-derived CDR1 and CDR2 are SGHTA and FQGNSA. The CDR3, as DNA: TGTGCCAGCAGCTTAGATAGCGGGGATTGGAATGAGCAGTTCTTC. Protein sequence: CASSLDSGDWNEQFF.

The chain employs TRBV6-5 and TRBJ2-7; the D gene is possibly TRBD1 (6 bases). Germline loops: CDR1 MNHEY, CDR2 SVGAGI. This CDR3 has 15 residues. V dropped 7 bases and J dropped 1 base, with 17 bases sitting between them. The DNA of the CDR3 is TGTGCCAGCACCCCCCCAGGGGCCCGGTCCTACGAGCAGTACTTC. It codes for CASTPPGARSYEQYF.

The chain couples TRBV11-2 to TRBJ2-4; maybe TRBD1 (6 bases). The CDR3 extends over 19 amino acids. V lost 5 bases, J lost 0 bases, and 23 bases lay in between. Germline loops: CDR1 SGHAT, CDR2 FQNNGV. CDR3 protein: CASSTASRDIKLAKNIQYF. The CDR3 DNA sequence: TGTGCCAGCAGCACCGCGAGCCGGGACATCAAACTAGCCAAAAACATTCAGTACTTC.

The V gene is TRBV9, the J gene TRBJ2-5; TRBD2 matches 13 bases. The CDR3 covers 16 residues. Germline V gives CDR1 SGDLS, CDR2 YYNGEE. V shed 2 bases, J shed 5 bases, and the junction held 6 bases outside the gene matches. CDR3 coding DNA: TGTGCCAGCAGCGTGATTGGGGGACTAGCGGGGGAGACCCAGTACTTC. It yields the protein CASSVIGGLAGETQYF.

The chain is built from TRBV5-1 and TRBJ1-1; tentatively, D is TRBD1 (5 bases). The CDR3 is 13 residues long. V dropped 4 bases and J dropped 4 bases, with 11 bases sitting between them. Germline assignment: CDR1 SGHRS and CDR2 YFSETQ. The CDR3 nucleotides are TGCGCCAGCAGCGTTGGACAAGGCACTGAAGCTTTCTTT. As protein: CASSVGQGTEAFF.

The chain recombines TRBV7-2 with TRBJ2-5, with D unclear. This CDR3 has 12 residues. V lost 5 bases and J 4 bases, leaving 8 bases between the germline ends. Germline CDR1 is SGHTA and CDR2 is FQGNSA. CDR3 coding DNA: TGTGCCAGCAGCCCCTACCTAGAGACCCAGTACTTC. This encodes CASSPYLETQYF.

The chain employs TRBV7-3 and TRBJ2-1, with 8 positions matching TRBD2. Germline CDR1 SGHTA, CDR2 FQGTGA. CDR3 length equals 16 residues. The ends lost 6 bases at V and 2 bases at J; junction bases unmatched: 9. The CDR3: CASSISGGGTYNEQFF. As DNA, the CDR3 is TGTGCCAGCAGTATAAGCGGGGGAGGGACCTACAATGAGCAGTTCTTC.

The gene calls are TRBV5-1 and TRBJ1-2, with TRBD1 matching 9 bases. The ends lost 0 bases at V and 2 bases at J; junction bases unmatched: 8. The CDR3 extends over 17 amino acids. CDR1 and CDR2 (germline): SGHRS, YFSETQ. Here the CDR3 reads CASSLVGGQGINYGYTF. Here the CDR3 DNA reads TGCGCCAGCAGCTTGGTCGGTGGACAGGGGATAAACTATGGCTACACCTTC.

This clone turned up a few times. The chain has TRBV15 and TRBJ1-2; D gene unclear. In germline, CDR1 is LNHNV, CDR2 YYDKDF (reference sequence). V lost 0 bases and J 8 bases, leaving 13 bases between the germline ends. This CDR3 spans 14 amino acids. In DNA form, the CDR3 reads TGTGCCACCAGCAGAGATCGTCAGTTAATCGGCTACACCTTC. It yields the protein CATSRDRQLIGYTF.

The chain is built from TRBV28 and TRBJ1-1; 8 bases are shared with TRBD1. The V segment lost 2 bases and the J segment 6 bases; nucleotides outside the gene matches: 8. Germline CDR1 and CDR2: MDHEN and SYDVKM. The length of the CDR3 is 15 residues. CDR3 in DNA: TGTGCCAGCAGTTTAGTTACAGGGGGTGAGGCTGAAGCTTTCTTT. As protein: CASSLVTGGEAEAFF.

The CDR3 DNA is TGTGCCAGCTCACTCTCTACAGGCCTCTCTGGAAACACCATATATTTT. Residues: CASSLSTGLSGNTIYF. V gene TRBV18 combines with J gene TRBJ1-3; D possibly corresponds to TRBD1 (5 bases). This CDR3 comprises 16 residues. CDR1 KGHSH and CDR2 LQKENI come from the germline V gene. V lost 4 bases and J lost 0, with 13 bases in between.

The chain recombines TRBV28 with TRBJ1-2, with D possibly matching TRBD1 (6 bases). CDR3 size: 14 residues. V dropped 0 bases and J dropped 8 bases, with 13 bases sitting between them. CDR1 and CDR2 (germline): MDHEN, SYDVKM. CDR3 loop: CASSLWRRGRGYTF. The CDR3 nucleotides read TGTGCCAGCAGTTTATGGCGCAGGGGACGGGGCTACACCTTC.

The gene calls are TRBV19 and TRBJ2-7; TRBD1 aligns across 7 bases. The CDR3 has 13 residues. Trimming took 9 bases from V and 0 from J; bases not matched to a gene: 5. Germline CDR1 reads LNHDA; CDR2 reads SQIVND (reference sequence). CDR3 sequence: CASLDRASYEQYF. The CDR3 coding sequence is TGTGCCAGCTTAGACAGGGCCTCCTACGAGCAGTACTTC.

The chain has TRBV19 and TRBJ1-5; 12 bases line up with TRBD1. Germline V gives CDR1 LNHDA, CDR2 SQIVND (reference sequence). The J segment lost 7 bases and the V segment lost 7 bases, leaving 14 bases of the junction unmatched. This CDR3 has 17 amino acids. The CDR3 DNA reads as TGTGCCAGTACCCCGAAGGGGACAGGGGGCGCTTACCAGCCCCAGCATTTT. It codes for CASTPKGTGGAYQPQHF. The whole variable domain, filled in from reference TRBV19 and TRBJ1-5, reads DGGITQSPKYLFRKEGQNVTLSCEQNLNHDAMYWYRQDPGQGLRLIYYSQIVNDFQKGDIAEGYSVSREKKESFPLTVTSAQKNPTAFYLCASTPKGTGGAYQPQHFGDGTRLSIL.

The CDR3 sequence is CASSYTGLVKGDTQYF. The CDR3 bases are TGTGCCAGCAGCTATACGGGACTAGTTAAGGGAGATACGCAGTATTTT. The rearrangement uses TRBV5-4 and TRBJ2-3; 8 positions agree with TRBD2. V was clipped by 3 bases and J by 5 bases; unmatched bases: 11. The CDR3 loop spans 16 amino acids. From germline, CDR1 is SGHNT and CDR2 YYREEE (reference sequence).

The chain uses TRBV4-1 and TRBJ1-2; tentative D call: TRBD1 (5 bases). Trimming removed 4 bases at V and 0 bases at J, with 12 bases between. Per the germline V gene, CDR1 is MGHRA and CDR2 is YSYEKL. The CDR3 extends over 15 amino acids. As DNA, the CDR3 is TGCGCCAGCAGCCCCAGGGTGTCCCCTAACTATGGCTACACCTTC. It specifies CASSPRVSPNYGYTF.

The V call is TRBV20-1, the J call TRBJ1-2; tentative D call: TRBD1 (5 bases). CDR3 length: 11 residues. Trimming removed 3 bases from V and 8 bases from J, with 10 bases in between. CDR1 is DFQATT, CDR2 SNEGSKA, per germline (reference sequence). The CDR3 region has the DNA TGCAGTGCTAGTACGGGGGTCGGCTACACCTTC. This gives the protein CSASTGVGYTF.

V is TRBV5-4 and J is TRBJ2-7, with D perhaps TRBD2 (5 bases). V lost 2 bases and J lost 6, with 9 bases in between. The CDR3 contains 12 residues. Germline values: CDR1 SGHNT, CDR2 YYREEE (reference sequence). For the CDR3, the DNA is TGTGCCAGCAGCTTTAATAGCGCCGAGCAGTACTTC. Translated: CASSFNSAEQYF. Full variable domain (rest looked up from reference TRBV5-4 and TRBJ2-7): ETGVTQSPTHLIKTRGQQVTLRCSSQSGHNTVSWYQQALGQGPQFIFQYYREEENGRGNFPPRFSGLQFPNYSSELNVNALELDDSALYLCASSFNSAEQYFGPGTRLTVT.

The V call is TRBV5-4, the J call TRBJ2-1; TRBD2 agrees at 15 bases. This CDR3 region has 18 residues. J lost 0 bases, V lost 2 bases, and 3 bases had no gene match. The germline V gene encodes CDR1 SGHNT and CDR2 YYREEE (reference sequence). CDR3 residues: CASSFRTSGRGSYNEQFF. The DNA of the CDR3 is TGTGCCAGCAGCTTTAGGACTAGCGGGAGGGGCTCCTACAATGAGCAGTTCTTC.

This chain links TRBV19 with TRBJ2-1, with 8 bases that match TRBD2. This CDR3 has 13 amino acids. Germline CDR1 and CDR2: LNHDA and SQIVND (reference sequence). The junction had 3 bases not matched to a gene; V was cut back by 7 bases and J by 4 bases. This CDR3 reads CASTKREYNEQFF. The CDR3, as DNA: TGTGCCAGTACGAAGCGGGAGTACAATGAGCAGTTCTTC. The complete variable domain, with remaining parts taken from reference TRBV19 and TRBJ2-1, reads DGGITQSPKYLFRKEGQNVTLSCEQNLNHDAMYWYRQDPGQGLRLIYYSQIVNDFQKGDIAEGYSVSREKKESFPLTVTSAQKNPTAFYLCASTKREYNEQFFGPGTRLTVL.

The rearrangement links TRBV11-2 to TRBJ1-5; D call uncertain. The germline gives CDR1 SGHAT, CDR2 FQNNGV. CDR3 size: 13 residues. Trimming took off 6 bases at V and 6 bases at J, with 12 bases between the two ends. CDR3 nucleotides: TGTGCCAGCAGTCCCACCCGCAGTCAGCCCCAGCATTTT. Amino acid sequence: CASSPTRSQPQHF.

This clone was detected a few times. The rearrangement joins TRBV7-8 to TRBJ1-6, with D possibly TRBD1 on 5 matching bases. Per germline, CDR1 SGHVS and CDR2 FQNEAQ. V was cut by 5 bases and J by 9 bases, with 11 bases left in between. The CDR3 extends over 13 amino acids. The CDR3 DNA sequence: TGTGCCAGCAGCGGGGGGTCGGGTTCACCCCTCCACTTT. Amino acids: CASSGGSGSPLHF.

In this sample, this clone turned up a few times. The chain combines TRBV4-1 with TRBJ2-1; 8 bases line up with TRBD2. The CDR3 consists of 14 residues. The trim removed 1 base at V and 6 bases at J, leaving 2 bases unmatched. The germline CDR1 and CDR2 sequences are MGHRA and YSYEKL. The CDR3, as DNA: TGCGCCAGCAGCCAAGGACTAGCGACCAATGAGCAGTTCTTC. It is translated as CASSQGLATNEQFF.

This clone was seen a single time. The chain carries TRBV5-8 and TRBJ1-6, with D possibly being TRBD1 (5 bases). The germline V and J ends were trimmed by 0 bases and 12 bases, with 13 bases remaining between them. This CDR3 has 14 residues. CDR1 and CDR2 (germline): SGHTS, YDEGEE. The DNA for the CDR3 is TGTGCCAGCAGCTTGGCCGGACAAGGCGGACCCCTCCACTTT. Its translation: CASSLAGQGGPLHF.

V gene TRBV4-1 combines with J gene TRBJ1-2; 8 nucleotides line up with TRBD1. The germline CDR1 and CDR2 sequences are MGHRA and YSYEKL. The V segment lost 3 bases and the J segment 2 bases; nucleotides outside the gene matches: 11. CDR3 length: 17 amino acids. The CDR3 DNA reads TGCGCCAGCAGCCACCGCTCCTCAGGGGGCCGAAACTATGGCTACACCTTC. It is translated as CASSHRSSGGRNYGYTF.

The rearrangement links TRBV28 to TRBJ1-1; D call uncertain. The germline V gene encodes CDR1 MDHEN and CDR2 SYDVKM. The CDR3 runs to 15 residues. Trimming cost V 5 bases and J 3 bases, with 16 bases left between them. The CDR3 nucleotides are TGTGCCAGCAGTACTTTTGGGGAGGCGTACACTGAAGCTTTCTTT. This sequence encodes CASSTFGEAYTEAFF.

This sequence joins TRBV9 and TRBJ2-5; a possible D gene is TRBD1 (6 bases). The CDR3 runs to 15 residues. V lost 3 bases, J lost 4 bases, and 16 bases lay in between. CDR1 and CDR2 from the germline V gene are SGDLS and YYNGEE. The CDR3 is CASSGSTGFSETQYF. CDR3 bases: TGTGCCAGCAGCGGATCGACAGGCTTTTCAGAGACCCAGTACTTC.

The rearrangement joins TRBV5-1 to TRBJ2-3, with 7 positions matching TRBD2. This CDR3 has 17 amino acids. The germline CDR1 and CDR2 sequences are SGHRS and YFSETQ. V shed 4 bases, J shed 1 base, and the junction held 12 bases outside the gene matches. CDR3 in DNA: TGCGCCAGCAGCCTCTCCCCTCGGGAGGAGCGCACAGATACGCAGTATTTT. Translation: CASSLSPREERTDTQYF.